The next 21 T cell receptor beta chains were all read from a single sample in a study of Ad26.COV2.S vaccination and SARS-CoV-2 variants. Profiling relied on immunoSEQ multiplex PCR, and the TCRdb table lists in-frame clones only, not all of them. The table lists around 450,000 clones, about nine tenths of them singletons. Treatment specified: about 20 received Ad26.COV2.S at low or high dose, single or two shots; 5 received placebo; per-sample allocation not given. The samples were gathered on day 63 after the first injection of vaccine or placebo. The input for sequencing was peripheral blood, taken in a trial of Ad26.COV2.S vaccine versus placebo. The receptors shown here come from a person between 18 and 65 years old who received the Ad26.COV2.S COVID-19 vaccine or a placebo.

The count of this clone is one. The chain uses TRBV27 and TRBJ2-3, with D unclear. V dropped 8 bases and J dropped 3 bases, with 12 bases sitting between them. The CDR3 covers 13 residues. In germline, CDR1 is MNHEY, CDR2 SMNVEV (reference sequence). The CDR3 protein is CASRTGITDTQYF. The CDR3 DNA sequence: TGTGCCAGCCGAACGGGTATTACAGATACGCAGTATTTT.

The J gene is TRBJ2-7, the V gene TRBV25-1, with D maybe TRBD1 (5 bases). V lost 3 bases and J lost 4, with 10 bases in between. The germline V gene has CDR1 MGHDK and CDR2 SYGVNS. CDR3 length: 13 amino acids. The DNA of the CDR3 is TGTGCCAGCAGTGAGGGGCCGGTTTACGAGCAGTACTTC. It codes for CASSEGPVYEQYF.

The chain joins TRBV29-1 to TRBJ1-3; 8 bases are a match to TRBD1. CDR3 length: 13 amino acids. The germline CDR1 and CDR2 sequences are SQVTM and ANQGSEA. After removal of 8 bases from V and 4 bases from J, the junction contained 7 bases not matched to a gene. The CDR3 coding sequence is TGCAGCTGCGAGGACAGGGACGGAAACACCATATATTTT. Encoded protein: CSCEDRDGNTIYF.

The chain uses TRBV25-1 and TRBJ2-7, with 7 nucleotides matching TRBD1. Trimming at V came to 5 bases and at J to 2 bases, leaving 9 bases not matched to a gene. The CDR3 sequence is 15 residues long. The V gene's germline CDR1 is MGHDK and CDR2 SYGVNS. CDR3 protein: CASSRPGDRTYEQYF. The CDR3 DNA sequence: TGTGCCAGCAGTCGGCCCGGGGACAGAACCTACGAGCAGTACTTC.

The rearrangement joins TRBV10-3 to TRBJ2-1; TRBD2 is a possible D gene (6 bases). Germline CDR1 reads ENHRY; CDR2 reads SYGVKD. This CDR3 has 15 amino acids. Trimming stripped 10 bases from V and 5 bases from J, with 21 bases between. CDR3 residues: CATGGPRGVNNEQFF. The DNA of the CDR3 is TGTGCCACCGGAGGGCCACGAGGCGTCAACAATGAGCAGTTCTTC.

V is TRBV7-9 and J is TRBJ1-2; D is uncertain. The CDR3 length is 14 residues. Germline values: CDR1 SEHNR, CDR2 FQNEAQ (reference sequence). V was trimmed by 5 bases and J by 8 bases, leaving 18 bases between them. CDR3 protein: CASSLSSPHGGYTF. The CDR3 bases are TGTGCCAGCAGCCTAAGTTCCCCTCATGGGGGCTACACCTTC.

The chain is built from TRBV7-6 and TRBJ2-2; TRBD2 might be the D (5 bases). In germline, CDR1 is SGHVS, CDR2 FNYEAQ. V lost 1 base and J 3 bases, leaving 9 bases between the germline ends. The CDR3 loop spans 15 amino acids. CDR3 sequence reads: CASSLGRAHTGELFF. CDR3 coding DNA: TGTGCCAGCAGCTTAGGGCGGGCCCACACCGGGGAGCTGTTTTTT.

The chain recombines TRBV5-1 with TRBJ1-1, with a possible D match to TRBD1 (5 bases). The V gene's germline CDR1 is SGHRS and CDR2 YFSETQ. The CDR3 is made up of 15 amino acids. Trimming cost V 4 bases and J 4 bases, with 17 bases left between them. In DNA, the CDR3 is TGCGCCAGCAGCCCGGACGGGGGGGTGAGCACTGAAGCTTTCTTT. Translating it yields CASSPDGGVSTEAFF.

The chain links TRBV7-2 to TRBJ2-2, with TRBD2 matching 14 bases. Trimming removed 5 bases from V and 6 bases from J; junction bases left unmatched: 2. The CDR3 length is 15 residues. Germline V gene sequence: CDR1 SGHTA, CDR2 FQGNSA. The chain's CDR3 is CASSQGLAGAGELFF. CDR3 nucleotide sequence: TGTGCCAGCAGCCAGGGACTAGCGGGAGCCGGGGAGCTGTTTTTT.

This clone was picked up one time. The same CDR3 is also encoded by other DNA sequences in this sample. This rearrangement joins TRBV18 to TRBJ2-2; 8 nucleotides match TRBD1. Germline values: CDR1 KGHSH, CDR2 LQKENI. V gave up 3 bases and J gave up 2 bases; unmatched junction bases: 2. This CDR3 has 15 residues. CDR3 residues: CASSPQGANTGELFF. CDR3 DNA sequence: TGTGCCAGCTCACCGCAGGGGGCTAACACCGGGGAGCTGTTTTTT.

In this sample, this clone turned up once. The chain couples TRBV23-1 to TRBJ1-5; D not certain. TRBV23-1 belongs to the ORF category, with a function that is uncertain. CDR3 length: 16 amino acids. V shed 0 bases and J shed 5 bases, with 14 bases lying between them. The CDR3 spells CASSQSRALGYQPQHF. CDR3 bases: TGCGCCAGCAGTCAATCTAGGGCCCTGGGTTATCAGCCCCAGCATTTT.

Concerning this clone: Here the CDR3 omits its conserved ending phenylalanine or tryptophan, so a read error is the likely source. It is unclear where the CDR3 begins or ends on the DNA, so no DNA is shown, and the CDR3 is as TCRdb lists it. The V and J genes are TRBV5-1 and TRBJ2-7; the tabulated D call, TRBD1, remains unverified against the DNA. CDR1 and CDR2 (germline): SGHRS, YFSETQ. Counting both end residues, the CDR3 totals 12 amino acids. The CDR3 here is CASSSSLQGGVY.

This chain uses TRBV6-6 with TRBJ1-1; a possible D gene is TRBD1 (5 bases). CDR1 and CDR2 from the germline V gene are MNHNY and SVGAGI (reference sequence). This CDR3 region has 14 residues. Trimming left V 0 bases short and J 3 bases short, with 8 bases between. The CDR3 loop reads CASSYSEGDTEAFF. CDR3 coding DNA: TGTGCCAGCAGTTACTCTGAAGGGGACACTGAAGCTTTCTTT.

The J gene is TRBJ1-1, the V gene TRBV18; D perhaps matches TRBD1 (6 bases). Germline lookup yields CDR1 KGHSH and CDR2 LQKENI. The ends were cut back, 4 bases at V and 10 bases at J, with 22 bases in the middle. The CDR3 has 15 residues. Here the CDR3 reads CASSRDLDRGVGAFF. CDR3 nucleotide sequence: TGTGCCAGCTCACGTGACTTGGACAGAGGGGTTGGAGCTTTCTTT.

J is TRBJ2-7 and V is TRBV4-2; 9 bases are shared with TRBD1. CDR1 LGHNA and CDR2 YNFKEQ come from the germline V gene. Germline trimming cut 4 bases from V and 1 base from J; bases unmatched to any gene: 8. CDR3 length: 16 residues. This chain's CDR3 is CASSPVGTGSSYEQYF. In DNA, the CDR3 is TGTGCCAGCAGCCCCGTCGGGACAGGGTCTTCCTACGAGCAGTACTTC.

The chain combines TRBV27 with TRBJ2-7, with D perhaps matching TRBD2 (5 bases). The CDR3 extends over 14 amino acids. Between the trimmed V and J ends, which lost 2 bases and 0 bases, there was a span of 8 bases. CDR1 MNHEY and CDR2 SMNVEV come from the germline V gene (reference sequence). The CDR3 sequence is CASSLRDYSYEQYF. CDR3 DNA: TGTGCCAGCAGTTTAAGAGACTACTCCTACGAGCAGTACTTC.

This clone has only one observation. This chain links TRBV5-4 with TRBJ2-7, with TRBD1 matching over 7 bases. CDR1 SGHNT and CDR2 YYREEE come from the germline V gene (reference sequence). The CDR3 contains 15 residues. V lost 6 bases and J lost 1; bases outside the gene matches: 10. The CDR3 loop reads CASTLQGSSSYEQYF. The DNA for the CDR3 is TGTGCCAGCACCTTACAGGGGTCTTCTTCCTACGAGCAGTACTTC. The variable domain in full, completed from reference TRBV5-4 and TRBJ2-7, reads ETGVTQSPTHLIKTRGQQVTLRCSSQSGHNTVSWYQQALGQGPQFIFQYYREEENGRGNFPPRFSGLQFPNYSSELNVNALELDDSALYLCASTLQGSSSYEQYFGPGTRLTVT.

V gene TRBV4-1 combines with J gene TRBJ1-2; D call uncertain. Germline lookup yields CDR1 MGHRA and CDR2 YSYEKL. This CDR3 region has 15 residues. The ends were cut back, 0 bases at V and 2 bases at J, with 10 bases in the middle. For the CDR3, the DNA is TGCGCCAGCAGCCAAGATAGTGACACCAACTATGGCTACACCTTC. Encoded protein: CASSQDSDTNYGYTF.

The rearrangement links TRBV7-6 to TRBJ2-7; D perhaps matches TRBD2 (6 bases). Germline V CDR1 and CDR2: SGHVS, FNYEAQ. The V end lost 2 bases, the J end lost 1 base, and 12 bases lay between the germline ends. This CDR3 region has 15 residues. This CDR3 reads CASSLSAGLSYEQYF. CDR3 DNA: TGTGCCAGCAGCTTATCTGCGGGGCTTTCCTACGAGCAGTACTTC.

This chain links TRBV5-4 with TRBJ1-2; D gene unclear. Germline values: CDR1 SGHNT, CDR2 YYREEE (reference sequence). The length of the CDR3 is 14 residues. Deletions cut 1 base from V and 0 bases from J, with 7 bases between. CDR3 in amino acids: CASSLYGANYGYTF. The CDR3 bases are TGTGCCAGCAGCTTGTACGGCGCTAACTATGGCTACACCTTC.

This clone was detected only once. V and J are TRBV11-2 and TRBJ1-2; D may be TRBD1 (6 bases). Germline-derived CDR1 and CDR2 are SGHAT and FQNNGV. The CDR3 is 13 residues long. V lost 5 bases and J 8 bases, leaving 15 bases between the germline ends. The CDR3 protein is CASSPTGNGGYTF. The CDR3 DNA reads as TGTGCCAGCAGCCCGACAGGCAATGGCGGCTACACCTTC. Filled out from reference TRBV11-2 and TRBJ1-2, the complete variable domain reads EAGVAQSPRYKIIEKRQSVAFWCNPISGHATLYWYQQILGQGPKLLIQFQNNGVVDDSQLPKDRFSAERLKGVDSTLKIQPAKLEDSAVYLCASSPTGNGGYTFGSGTRLTVV.